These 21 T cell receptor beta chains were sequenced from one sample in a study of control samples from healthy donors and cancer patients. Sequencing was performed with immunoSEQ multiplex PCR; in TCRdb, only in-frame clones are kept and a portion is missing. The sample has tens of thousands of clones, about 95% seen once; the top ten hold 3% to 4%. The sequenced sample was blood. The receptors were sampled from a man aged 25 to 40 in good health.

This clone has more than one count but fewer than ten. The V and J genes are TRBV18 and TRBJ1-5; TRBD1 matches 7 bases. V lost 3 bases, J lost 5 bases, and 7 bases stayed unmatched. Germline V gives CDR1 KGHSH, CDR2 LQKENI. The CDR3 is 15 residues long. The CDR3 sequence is CASSPSGQPHQPQHF. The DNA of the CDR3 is TGTGCCAGCTCACCTTCGGGACAGCCTCATCAGCCCCAGCATTTT.

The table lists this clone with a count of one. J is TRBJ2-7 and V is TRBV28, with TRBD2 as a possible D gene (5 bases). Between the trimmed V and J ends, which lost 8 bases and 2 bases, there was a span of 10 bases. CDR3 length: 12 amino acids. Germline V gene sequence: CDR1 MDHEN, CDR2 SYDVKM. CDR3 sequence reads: CASYGSAYEQYF. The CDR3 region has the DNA TGTGCCAGCTATGGGAGCGCCTACGAGCAGTACTTC.

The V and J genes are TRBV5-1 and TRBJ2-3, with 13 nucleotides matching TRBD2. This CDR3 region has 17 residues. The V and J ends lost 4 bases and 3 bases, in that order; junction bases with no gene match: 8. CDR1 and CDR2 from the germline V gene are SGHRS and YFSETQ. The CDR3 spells CASSLGTSGVGTDTQYF. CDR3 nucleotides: TGCGCCAGCAGCCTCGGGACTAGCGGGGTGGGGACAGATACGCAGTATTTT.

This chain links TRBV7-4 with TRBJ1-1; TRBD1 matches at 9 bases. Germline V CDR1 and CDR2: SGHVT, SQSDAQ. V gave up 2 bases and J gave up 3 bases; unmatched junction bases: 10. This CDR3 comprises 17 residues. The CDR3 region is CASSLYHRGLEDTEAFF. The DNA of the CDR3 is TGTGCCAGCAGCTTATATCACAGGGGGCTCGAGGACACTGAAGCTTTCTTT.

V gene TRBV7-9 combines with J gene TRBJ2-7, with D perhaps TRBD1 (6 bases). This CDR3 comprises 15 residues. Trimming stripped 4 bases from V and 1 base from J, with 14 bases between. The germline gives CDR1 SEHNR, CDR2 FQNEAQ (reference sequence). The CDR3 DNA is TGTGCCAGCAGCTCTCGGGGACAAGTATCCTACGAGCAGTACTTC. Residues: CASSSRGQVSYEQYF.

CDR3 protein: CASSLRDEQFF. CDR3 nucleotide sequence: TGTGCCAGCAGTTTACGGGATGAGCAGTTCTTC. The chain employs TRBV28 and TRBJ2-1; no clear D. V gave up 2 bases and J gave up 8 bases, with 4 bases separating them. Germline values: CDR1 MDHEN, CDR2 SYDVKM. CDR3 length: 11 residues.

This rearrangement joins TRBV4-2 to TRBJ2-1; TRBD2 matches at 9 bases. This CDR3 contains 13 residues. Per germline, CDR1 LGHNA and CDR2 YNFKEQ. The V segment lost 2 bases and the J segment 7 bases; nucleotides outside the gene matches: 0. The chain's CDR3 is CASSQTSGNEQFF. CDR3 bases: TGTGCCAGCAGCCAAACTAGCGGGAATGAGCAGTTCTTC.

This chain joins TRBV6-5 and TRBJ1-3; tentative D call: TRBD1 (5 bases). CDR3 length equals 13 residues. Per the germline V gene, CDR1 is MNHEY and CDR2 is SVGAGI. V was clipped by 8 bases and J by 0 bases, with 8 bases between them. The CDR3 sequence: CASRQISGNTIYF. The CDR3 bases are TGTGCCAGCCGACAGATCTCTGGAAACACCATATATTTT.

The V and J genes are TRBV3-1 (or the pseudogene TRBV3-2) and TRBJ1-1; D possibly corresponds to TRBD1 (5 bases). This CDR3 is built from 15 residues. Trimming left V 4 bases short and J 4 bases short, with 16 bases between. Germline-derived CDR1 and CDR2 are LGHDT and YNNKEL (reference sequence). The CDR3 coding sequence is TGTGCCAGCAGCCCCCCCCATCCGGGACCCACTGAAGCTTTCTTT. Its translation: CASSPPHPGPTEAFF.

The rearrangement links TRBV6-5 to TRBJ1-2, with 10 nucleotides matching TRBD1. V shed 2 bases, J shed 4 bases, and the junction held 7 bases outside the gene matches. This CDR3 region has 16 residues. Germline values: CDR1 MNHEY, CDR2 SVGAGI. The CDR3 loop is CASSYLSRTGGYGYTF. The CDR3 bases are TGTGCCAGCAGTTACCTGTCACGGACAGGGGGCTATGGCTACACCTTC.

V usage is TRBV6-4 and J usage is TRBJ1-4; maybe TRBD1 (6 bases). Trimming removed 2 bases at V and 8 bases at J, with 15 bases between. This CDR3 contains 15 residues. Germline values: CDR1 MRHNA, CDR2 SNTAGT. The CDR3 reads CASSDQSGAPEKLFF. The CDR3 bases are TGTGCCAGCAGTGACCAGTCGGGGGCCCCGGAAAAACTGTTTTTT.

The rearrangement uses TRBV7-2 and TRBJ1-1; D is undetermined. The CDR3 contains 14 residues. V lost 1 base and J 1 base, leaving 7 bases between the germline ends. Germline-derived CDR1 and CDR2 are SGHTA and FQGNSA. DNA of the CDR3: TGTGCCAGCAGCTTAGGTGAGGGGAACACTGAAGCTTTCTTT. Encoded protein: CASSLGEGNTEAFF.

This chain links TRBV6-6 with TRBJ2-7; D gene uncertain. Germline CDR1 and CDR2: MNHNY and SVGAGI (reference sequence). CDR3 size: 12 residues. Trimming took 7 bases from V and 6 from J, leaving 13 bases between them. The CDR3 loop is CASTPGEFEQYF. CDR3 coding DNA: TGTGCCAGCACCCCCGGCGAGTTCGAGCAGTACTTC.

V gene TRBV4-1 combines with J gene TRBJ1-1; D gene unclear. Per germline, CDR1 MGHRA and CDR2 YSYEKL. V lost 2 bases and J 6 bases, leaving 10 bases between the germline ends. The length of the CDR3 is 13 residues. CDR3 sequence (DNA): TGCGCCAGCAGCCAAACCAGGAGGGCTGAAGCTTTCTTT. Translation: CASSQTRRAEAFF.

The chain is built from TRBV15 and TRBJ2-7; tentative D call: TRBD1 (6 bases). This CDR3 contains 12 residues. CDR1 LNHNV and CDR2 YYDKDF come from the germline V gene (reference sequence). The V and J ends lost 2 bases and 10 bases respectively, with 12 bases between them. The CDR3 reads CATSRQQGAQYF. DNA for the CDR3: TGTGCCACCAGCAGACAACAGGGTGCCCAGTACTTC.

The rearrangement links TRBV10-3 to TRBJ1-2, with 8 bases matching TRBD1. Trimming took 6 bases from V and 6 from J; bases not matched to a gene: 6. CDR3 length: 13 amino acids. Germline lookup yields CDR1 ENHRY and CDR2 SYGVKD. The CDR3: CAIRGTGGDGYTF. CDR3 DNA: TGTGCCATCAGAGGGACAGGAGGGGATGGCTACACCTTC.

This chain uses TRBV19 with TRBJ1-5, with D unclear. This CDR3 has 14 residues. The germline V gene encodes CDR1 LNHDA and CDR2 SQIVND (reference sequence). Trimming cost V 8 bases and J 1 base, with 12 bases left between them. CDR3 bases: TGTGCCAGTGATCGCGGTAGGAGCAATCAGCCCCAGCATTTT. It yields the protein CASDRGRSNQPQHF.

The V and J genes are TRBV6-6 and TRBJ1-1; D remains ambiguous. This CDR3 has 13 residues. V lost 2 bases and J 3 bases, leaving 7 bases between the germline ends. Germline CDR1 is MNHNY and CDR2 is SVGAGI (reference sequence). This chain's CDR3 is CASSYTGYTEAFF. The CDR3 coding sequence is TGTGCCAGCAGTTACACGGGGTACACTGAAGCTTTCTTT.

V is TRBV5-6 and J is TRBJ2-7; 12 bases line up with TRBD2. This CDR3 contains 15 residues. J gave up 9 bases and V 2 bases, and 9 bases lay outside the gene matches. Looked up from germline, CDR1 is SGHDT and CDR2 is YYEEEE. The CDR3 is CASSFRLAGDYRQYF. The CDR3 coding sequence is TGTGCCAGCAGCTTCCGACTAGCGGGGGACTATCGGCAGTACTTC.

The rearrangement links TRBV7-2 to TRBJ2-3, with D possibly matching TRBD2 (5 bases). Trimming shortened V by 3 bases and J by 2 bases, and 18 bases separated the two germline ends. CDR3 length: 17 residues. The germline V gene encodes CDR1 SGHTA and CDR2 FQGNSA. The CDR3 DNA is TGTGCCAGCAGCTTGGGCACGGACTGGAGGATCACAGATACGCAGTATTTT. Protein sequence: CASSLGTDWRITDTQYF.

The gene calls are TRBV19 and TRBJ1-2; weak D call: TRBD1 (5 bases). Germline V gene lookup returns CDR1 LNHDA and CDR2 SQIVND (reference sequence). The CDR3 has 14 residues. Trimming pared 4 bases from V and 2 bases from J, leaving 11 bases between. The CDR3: CASSTLGENYGYTF. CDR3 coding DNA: TGTGCCAGTAGTACCCTGGGGGAGAACTATGGCTACACCTTC.